These 31 T cell receptor beta chains came from one sample sequenced in a study of cytomegalovirus exposure and HLA in healthy donors. It was with 60 Vbeta and 13 Jbeta primers that the PCR ran. Assay used: immunoSEQ multiplex PCR; TCRdb lists only in-frame clones, some missing. The profile shows more than 85,000 clones, around 70% of them singletons. The sample comprised PBMCs. The origin of the receptors is a woman aged 45 to 65 in good health and CMV-seropositive.

V gene TRBV2 combines with J gene TRBJ2-7; TRBD1 agrees at 8 bases. The CDR3 consists of 13 residues. Per the germline V gene, CDR1 is SNHLY and CDR2 is FYNNEI. V lost 7 bases and J lost 3; bases outside the gene matches: 5. CDR3 sequence (DNA): TGTGCCAGCAAGGACAGGGCAATCTACGAGCAGTACTTC. Translating gives CASKDRAIYEQYF.

This clone was recorded a few times. The chain employs TRBV28 and TRBJ2-2, with D possibly being TRBD2 (6 bases). Germline CDR1 MDHEN, CDR2 SYDVKM. The length of the CDR3 is 18 residues. Between the trimmed V and J ends, which lost 5 bases and 2 bases, there was a span of 21 bases. CDR3 in amino acids: CASSQPIWGRPNTGELFF. In DNA, the CDR3 is TGTGCCAGCAGTCAACCTATCTGGGGGAGGCCAAACACCGGGGAGCTGTTTTTT.

The chain couples TRBV27 to TRBJ2-7; 7 bases fit TRBD1. Per germline, CDR1 MNHEY and CDR2 SMNVEV (reference sequence). J was trimmed by 8 bases and V by 5 bases; bases with no gene match: 15. The CDR3 sequence is 15 residues long. CDR3 bases: TGTGCCAGCAGTCCCGGACAGGTACCGTCGGGAAAGCAGTACTTC. Translation gives CASSPGQVPSGKQYF.

The J gene is TRBJ1-2, the V gene TRBV18, with D perhaps matching TRBD1 (6 bases). The CDR3 has 16 residues. V gave up 3 bases and J gave up 7 bases, with 21 bases separating them. The V gene's germline CDR1 is KGHSH and CDR2 LQKENI. The DNA of the CDR3 is TGTGCCAGCTCACCGCTTCACAGGGTCGACCAATCTGGCTACACCTTC. This translates into CASSPLHRVDQSGYTF.

The chain links TRBV5-4 to TRBJ2-7, with 14 bases matching TRBD2. The CDR3 is 17 residues long. Trimming cost V 4 bases and J 6 bases; bases outside gene matches: 12. The germline gives CDR1 SGHNT, CDR2 YYREEE (reference sequence). The CDR3 region has the DNA TGTGCCAGCAGCCTCGGGACTAGCGGGAGACAGTTTGCCGAGCAGTACTTC. Amino acid sequence: CASSLGTSGRQFAEQYF. Supplemented by reference TRBV5-4 and TRBJ2-7, the full variable domain reads ETGVTQSPTHLIKTRGQQVTLRCSSQSGHNTVSWYQQALGQGPQFIFQYYREEENGRGNFPPRFSGLQFPNYSSELNVNALELDDSALYLCASSLGTSGRQFAEQYFGPGTRLTVT.

CDR3 region: CASSFNSGNGEQFF. In DNA form, the CDR3 reads TGTGCCAGCAGCTTTAATAGCGGGAACGGTGAGCAGTTCTTC. V and J are TRBV7-2 and TRBJ2-1; 8 bases line up with TRBD2. The CDR3 covers 14 residues. J was trimmed by 9 bases and V by 3 bases; bases with no gene match: 7. Germline CDR1 and CDR2: SGHTA and FQGNSA.

CDR3: CASSQAGIETQYF. CDR3 DNA: TGCGCCAGCAGCCAGGCAGGGATAGAGACCCAGTACTTC. This sequence joins TRBV4-1 and TRBJ2-5; a possible D gene is TRBD1 (5 bases). This CDR3 comprises 13 residues. Germline CDR1 MGHRA, CDR2 YSYEKL. V lost 3 bases and J 4 bases, leaving 9 bases between the germline ends.

The V gene is TRBV11-2, the J gene TRBJ2-5; TRBD2 is a possible D gene (6 bases). Trimming took off 5 bases at V and 5 bases at J, with 24 bases between the two ends. The germline V gene encodes CDR1 SGHAT and CDR2 FQNNGV. This CDR3 region has 17 residues. The CDR3 bases are TGTGCCAGCAGCGCAGATCTCTTGGAGGGAGTCGAGGAGACCCAGTACTTC. It is translated as CASSADLLEGVEETQYF. Full variable domain (remainder filled in from reference TRBV11-2 and TRBJ2-5): EAGVAQSPRYKIIEKRQSVAFWCNPISGHATLYWYQQILGQGPKLLIQFQNNGVVDDSQLPKDRFSAERLKGVDSTLKIQPAKLEDSAVYLCASSADLLEGVEETQYFGPGTRLLVL.

This clone showed up just once. This chain connects TRBV4-1 to TRBJ1-2; 9 bases agree with TRBD1. V lost 4 bases to trimming and J lost 5 bases; unmatched junction nucleotides: 11. Germline CDR1 and CDR2: MGHRA and YSYEKL. The CDR3 totals 16 residues. This chain's CDR3 is CASSPPLGQGRYGYTF. In DNA, the CDR3 is TGCGCCAGCAGCCCCCCCCTGGGACAGGGCCGGTATGGCTACACCTTC.

V is TRBV7-3 and J is TRBJ2-1; 12 bases agree with TRBD2. The junction had 5 bases not matched to a gene; V was cut back by 5 bases and J by 6 bases. There are 15 residues in the CDR3. Germline assignment: CDR1 SGHTA and CDR2 FQGTGA. CDR3 DNA sequence: TGTGCCAGCAGCCGGAGACTAGCGGGAGTCAATGAGCAGTTCTTC. Its translation: CASSRRLAGVNEQFF.

The J gene is TRBJ2-1, the V gene TRBV5-1, with TRBD2 matching 12 bases. J gave up 4 bases and V 4 bases, and 6 bases lay outside the gene matches. The V gene's germline CDR1 is SGHRS and CDR2 YFSETQ. The CDR3 loop spans 16 amino acids. CDR3: CASSLAGGPGYNEQFF. In nucleotides, the CDR3 is TGCGCCAGCAGCCTAGCGGGAGGGCCGGGGTACAATGAGCAGTTCTTC. Based on the CDR3 plus reference TRBV5-1 and TRBJ2-1, the full variable domain is KAGVTQTPRYLIKTRGQQVTLSCSPISGHRSVSWYQQTPGQGLQFLFEYFSETQRNKGNFPGRFSGRQFSNSRSEMNVSTLELGDSALYLCASSLAGGPGYNEQFFGPGTRLTVL.

J is TRBJ1-2 and V is TRBV30; the D gene is possibly TRBD1 (6 bases). This CDR3 is built from 15 residues. From germline, CDR1 is GTSNPN and CDR2 SVGIG (reference sequence). Trimming cost V 5 bases and J 1 base, with 17 bases left between them. CDR3 loop: CAWSQDPGVNYGYTF. The CDR3 DNA is TGTGCCTGGTCCCAGGATCCAGGGGTTAACTATGGCTACACCTTC.

The V call is TRBV19, the J call TRBJ2-3, with D perhaps TRBD1 (5 bases). Looked up from germline, CDR1 is LNHDA and CDR2 is SQIVND (reference sequence). The CDR3 has 12 amino acids. Trimming took 8 bases from V and 4 from J, leaving 10 bases between them. The CDR3 loop is CASGWGSDTQYF. The CDR3 DNA reads TGTGCCAGTGGCTGGGGCTCAGATACGCAGTATTTT.

This clone has just a few counts. The chain joins TRBV7-3 to TRBJ2-3; the D is unclear. Between the trimmed V and J ends, which lost 2 bases and 8 bases, there was a span of 14 bases. CDR1 is SGHTA, CDR2 FQGTGA, per germline. There are 14 residues in the CDR3. The DNA for the CDR3 is TGTGCCAGCAGCTTATCCCCTAGTCTAAGTACGCAGTATTTT. Encoded protein: CASSLSPSLSTQYF.

J is TRBJ2-3 and V is TRBV28; tentatively, D is TRBD2 (5 bases). V was cut by 4 bases and J by 2 bases, with 19 bases left in between. Germline values: CDR1 MDHEN, CDR2 SYDVKM. The CDR3 length is 17 residues. CDR3 in amino acids: CASSSPRGRSHTDTQYF. The CDR3 nucleotides read TGTGCCAGCAGTTCCCCTCGCGGGCGAAGTCACACAGATACGCAGTATTTT.

V gene TRBV29-1 combines with J gene TRBJ1-2; D perhaps matches TRBD1 (6 bases). The CDR3 extends over 14 amino acids. Per the germline V gene, CDR1 is SQVTM and CDR2 is ANQGSEA. V was clipped by 4 bases and J by 4 bases, with 16 bases between them. CDR3 nucleotides: TGCAGCGTTGGGGGCAGGGGCGTAGGCTATGGCTACACCTTC. It translates to CSVGGRGVGYGYTF.

The chain employs TRBV7-2 and TRBJ2-1; 7 bases are shared with TRBD2. The germline V gene has CDR1 SGHTA and CDR2 FQGNSA. Unmatched junction bases numbered 14, after V lost 6 bases and J lost 9 bases. The length of the CDR3 is 15 residues. CDR3 amino acids: CASSKSEGREAEQFF. Here the CDR3 DNA reads TGTGCCAGCAGTAAATCCGAAGGGAGGGAAGCTGAGCAGTTCTTC.

The rearrangement links TRBV7-3 to TRBJ2-5, with D perhaps matching TRBD1 (6 bases). V was shortened by 5 bases and J by 2 bases, with 18 bases between the two germline ends. The germline V gene encodes CDR1 SGHTA and CDR2 FQGTGA. The CDR3 totals 16 residues. CDR3 loop: CASSPQGIQTQETQYF. CDR3 bases: TGTGCCAGCAGCCCCCAGGGGATTCAAACTCAAGAGACCCAGTACTTC.

The chain couples TRBV18 to TRBJ1-5; a weak D match, TRBD1 (5 bases). The V and J ends lost 4 bases and 1 base respectively, with 20 bases between them. CDR3 length equals 18 residues. Germline CDR1 is KGHSH and CDR2 is LQKENI. The CDR3 sequence is CASSLGTRASVSNQPQHF. CDR3 DNA sequence: TGTGCCAGCTCACTGGGGACTCGAGCGAGCGTGAGCAATCAGCCCCAGCATTTT.

The chain links TRBV7-9 to TRBJ2-3, with D possibly matching TRBD2 (6 bases). V shed 8 bases and J shed 2 bases, with 11 bases lying between them. The CDR3 extends over 13 amino acids. Germline V gene data show CDR1 as SEHNR and CDR2 as FQNEAQ (reference sequence). CDR3 loop: CASDRELTDTQYF. In DNA form, the CDR3 reads TGTGCCAGCGACCGGGAGCTCACAGATACGCAGTATTTT.

V usage is TRBV11-1 and J usage is TRBJ2-1, with 7 bases lining up with TRBD2. Germline CDR1 SGHAT, CDR2 FQDESV (reference sequence). Losses at the gene ends were 2 bases for V and 0 bases for J; bases not matched to a gene: 7. This CDR3 spans 17 amino acids. CDR3 sequence (DNA): TGTGCCAGCAGCTTATTTCCCGGCGGGGGCTCCTACAATGAGCAGTTCTTC. Encoded protein: CASSLFPGGGSYNEQFF.

This sequence joins TRBV28 and TRBJ2-7, with TRBD1 matching 9 bases. After removal of 3 bases from V and 4 bases from J, the junction contained 4 bases not matched to a gene. The germline V gene encodes CDR1 MDHEN and CDR2 SYDVKM. The CDR3 has 14 residues. DNA for the CDR3: TGTGCCAGCAGTTTGGGACAGGGAGGGTACGAGCAGTACTTC. Residues: CASSLGQGGYEQYF.

The chain couples TRBV27 to TRBJ2-7, with 7 bases lining up with TRBD2. The V gene end was trimmed by 2 bases and the J gene end by 1 base; junction bases not matched to a gene: 8. Germline values: CDR1 MNHEY, CDR2 SMNVEV (reference sequence). The CDR3 spans 16 residues. The CDR3: CASSLDPSGISYEQYF. The CDR3 DNA reads as TGTGCCAGCAGTTTAGACCCTAGCGGAATATCCTACGAGCAGTACTTC.

This clone has a handful of counts. CDR3: CASSLGLVEGNEQFF. CDR3 nucleotide sequence: TGTGCCAGCAGTTTAGGACTAGTTGAGGGTAATGAGCAGTTCTTC. This chain uses TRBV6-5 with TRBJ2-1, with 7 nucleotides matching TRBD2. The CDR3 has 15 amino acids. The germline V gene has CDR1 MNHEY and CDR2 SVGAGI. V lost 4 bases to trimming and J lost 7 bases; unmatched junction nucleotides: 10.

The chain combines TRBV19 with TRBJ2-1; D is unclear. V gave up 9 bases and J gave up 1 base, with 13 bases separating them. Germline CDR1 is LNHDA and CDR2 is SQIVND (reference sequence). The CDR3 spans 14 residues. The CDR3 nucleotides read TGTGCCAGCCAGACACTTTCTTCCTACAATGAGCAGTTCTTC. Its translation is CASQTLSSYNEQFF. The entire variable domain, with the rest obtained from reference TRBV19 and TRBJ2-1, is as follows: DGGITQSPKYLFRKEGQNVTLSCEQNLNHDAMYWYRQDPGQGLRLIYYSQIVNDFQKGDIAEGYSVSREKKESFPLTVTSAQKNPTAFYLCASQTLSSYNEQFFGPGTRLTVL.

This chain joins TRBV11-1 and TRBJ1-1; no clear D. V shed 1 base and J shed 2 bases, with 8 bases lying between them. Germline V lookup: CDR1 SGHAT, CDR2 FQDESV (reference sequence). The CDR3 is 14 residues long. This CDR3 is CASSLGDANTEAFF. The CDR3 DNA reads as TGTGCCAGCAGCTTAGGAGATGCAAACACTGAAGCTTTCTTT.

The V gene is TRBV11-2, the J gene TRBJ2-7, with TRBD1 matching 10 bases. V was pared by 0 bases and J by 2 bases, with 4 bases of the junction left unmatched. Germline values: CDR1 SGHAT, CDR2 FQNNGV. CDR3 size: 16 residues. The CDR3 sequence: CASSLETGGAPYEQYF. For the CDR3, the DNA is TGTGCCAGCAGCTTAGAGACAGGGGGCGCGCCCTACGAGCAGTACTTC.

The rearrangement links TRBV6-5 to TRBJ2-7; 11 bases agree with TRBD1. J gave up 3 bases and V 10 bases, and 5 bases lay outside the gene matches. CDR1 MNHEY and CDR2 SVGAGI come from the germline V gene. This CDR3 spans 13 amino acids. Written as DNA, the CDR3 is TGTGCCACCCGGGACAGGGGGATCTACGAGCAGTACTTC. This codes for CATRDRGIYEQYF.

This clone was seen a few times. J is TRBJ2-7 and V is TRBV7-9; D is uncertain. The ends were cut back, 4 bases at V and 4 bases at J, with 8 bases in the middle. The CDR3 runs 12 residues. From germline, CDR1 is SEHNR and CDR2 FQNEAQ (reference sequence). CDR3 bases: TGTGCCAGCAGCTCCCAGAAATACGAGCAGTACTTC. This gives the protein CASSSQKYEQYF. The complete variable domain, with remaining parts taken from reference TRBV7-9 and TRBJ2-7, reads DTGVSQNPRHKITKRGQNVTFRCDPISEHNRLYWYRQTLGQGPEFLTYFQNEAQLEKSRLLSDRFSAERPKGSFSTLEIQRTEQGDSAMYLCASSSQKYEQYFGPGTRLTVT.

The chain combines TRBV7-8 with TRBJ1-5; the match to TRBD1 covers 7 bases. Germline V CDR1 and CDR2: SGHVS, FQNEAQ. V lost 5 bases and J lost 3; bases outside the gene matches: 7. The CDR3 has 15 amino acids. As DNA, the CDR3 is TGTGCCAGCAGCCCAGGGACAGTAGTCAATCAGCCCCAGCATTTT. It is translated as CASSPGTVVNQPQHF.

The chain is built from TRBV19 and TRBJ2-2; 8 bases are a match to TRBD2. The length of the CDR3 is 14 residues. Trimming took 7 bases from V and 0 from J; bases not matched to a gene: 1. Germline CDR1 is LNHDA and CDR2 is SQIVND (reference sequence). CDR3 region: CASKREPNTGELFF. CDR3 sequence (DNA): TGTGCCAGTAAGCGGGAGCCGAACACCGGGGAGCTGTTTTTT.